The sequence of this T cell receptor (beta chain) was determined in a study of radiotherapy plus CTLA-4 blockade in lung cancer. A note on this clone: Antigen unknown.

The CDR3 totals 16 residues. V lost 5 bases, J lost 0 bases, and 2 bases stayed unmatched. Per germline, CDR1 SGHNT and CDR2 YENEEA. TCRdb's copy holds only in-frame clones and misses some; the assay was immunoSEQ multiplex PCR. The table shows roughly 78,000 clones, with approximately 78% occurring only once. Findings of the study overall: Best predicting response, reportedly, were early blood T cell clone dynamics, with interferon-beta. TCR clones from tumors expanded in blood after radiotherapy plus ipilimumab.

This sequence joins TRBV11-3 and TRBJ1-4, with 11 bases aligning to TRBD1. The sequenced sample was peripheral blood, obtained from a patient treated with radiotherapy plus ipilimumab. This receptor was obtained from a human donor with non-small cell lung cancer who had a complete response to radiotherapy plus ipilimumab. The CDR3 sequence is CASSGQGAATNEKLFF. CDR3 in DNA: TGTGCCAGCAGCGGACAGGGGGCAGCAACTAATGAAAAACTGTTTTTT. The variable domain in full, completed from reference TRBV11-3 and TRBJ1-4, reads EAGVVQSPRYKIIEKKQPVAFWCNPISGHNTLYWYLQNLGQGPELLIRYENEEAVDDSQLPKDRFSAERLKGVDSTLKIQPAELGDSAVYLCASSGQGAATNEKLFFGSGTQLSVL.